This T cell receptor beta chain was found in a study of cytomegalovirus exposure and HLA in healthy donors. In the PCR, 60 Vbeta and 13 Jbeta primers were used. Only in-frame clones appear in the TCRdb table, and some are missing; sequencing was by immunoSEQ multiplex PCR. The sample totals 25,000 to 30,000 clones; its top ten clones hold 0.71%. The CDR3 runs 14 residues. The germline gives CDR1 MNHNS, CDR2 SASEGT. Trimming took 7 bases from V and 5 from J, leaving 17 bases between them. The chain joins TRBV6-1 to TRBJ1-2, with D possibly matching TRBD1 (5 bases). The TCR originated in a man aged 30 to 39 in good health and CMV-seronegative. Sequenced: PBMCs. CDR3 residues: CASTPRQGAYGYTF. The CDR3 DNA reads TGTGCCAGCACCCCACGGCAGGGCGCGTATGGCTACACCTTC.